This T cell receptor (beta chain) appears in the sequencing data of a study of OX40 agonist ivuxolimab in advanced cancers. Study overall: Cohort: 82.7% men, mean age about 62, aged about 20 to 90.

V trimming: 6 bases; J trimming: 10 bases; junction bases outside the gene matches: 10. This CDR3 has 13 amino acids. Germline V gives CDR1 MNHEY, CDR2 SMNVEV (reference sequence). Drawing of blood for sampling happened at baseline, at cycle 4 day 1, and at cycle 7 day 1. The protocol was immunoSEQ multiplex PCR, while the TCRdb copy is restricted to in-frame clones and leaves out a portion. The sample has 15,000 to 25,000 clones; approximately 91% are singletons. Note on this clone: The sample contains more than one DNA sequence encoding this CDR3.

The chain carries TRBV27 and TRBJ1-2; 8 positions agree with TRBD1. Source: CD4+ or CD8+ T cells sorted from blood, taken in a trial of the OX40 agonist ivuxolimab. This receptor was obtained from an adult with an advanced solid tumor such as melanoma, head and neck, liver or kidney cancer. This CDR3 is CASSERQGTNYTF. The CDR3 DNA sequence: TGTGCCAGCAGCGAACGACAGGGGACAAACTACACCTTC.